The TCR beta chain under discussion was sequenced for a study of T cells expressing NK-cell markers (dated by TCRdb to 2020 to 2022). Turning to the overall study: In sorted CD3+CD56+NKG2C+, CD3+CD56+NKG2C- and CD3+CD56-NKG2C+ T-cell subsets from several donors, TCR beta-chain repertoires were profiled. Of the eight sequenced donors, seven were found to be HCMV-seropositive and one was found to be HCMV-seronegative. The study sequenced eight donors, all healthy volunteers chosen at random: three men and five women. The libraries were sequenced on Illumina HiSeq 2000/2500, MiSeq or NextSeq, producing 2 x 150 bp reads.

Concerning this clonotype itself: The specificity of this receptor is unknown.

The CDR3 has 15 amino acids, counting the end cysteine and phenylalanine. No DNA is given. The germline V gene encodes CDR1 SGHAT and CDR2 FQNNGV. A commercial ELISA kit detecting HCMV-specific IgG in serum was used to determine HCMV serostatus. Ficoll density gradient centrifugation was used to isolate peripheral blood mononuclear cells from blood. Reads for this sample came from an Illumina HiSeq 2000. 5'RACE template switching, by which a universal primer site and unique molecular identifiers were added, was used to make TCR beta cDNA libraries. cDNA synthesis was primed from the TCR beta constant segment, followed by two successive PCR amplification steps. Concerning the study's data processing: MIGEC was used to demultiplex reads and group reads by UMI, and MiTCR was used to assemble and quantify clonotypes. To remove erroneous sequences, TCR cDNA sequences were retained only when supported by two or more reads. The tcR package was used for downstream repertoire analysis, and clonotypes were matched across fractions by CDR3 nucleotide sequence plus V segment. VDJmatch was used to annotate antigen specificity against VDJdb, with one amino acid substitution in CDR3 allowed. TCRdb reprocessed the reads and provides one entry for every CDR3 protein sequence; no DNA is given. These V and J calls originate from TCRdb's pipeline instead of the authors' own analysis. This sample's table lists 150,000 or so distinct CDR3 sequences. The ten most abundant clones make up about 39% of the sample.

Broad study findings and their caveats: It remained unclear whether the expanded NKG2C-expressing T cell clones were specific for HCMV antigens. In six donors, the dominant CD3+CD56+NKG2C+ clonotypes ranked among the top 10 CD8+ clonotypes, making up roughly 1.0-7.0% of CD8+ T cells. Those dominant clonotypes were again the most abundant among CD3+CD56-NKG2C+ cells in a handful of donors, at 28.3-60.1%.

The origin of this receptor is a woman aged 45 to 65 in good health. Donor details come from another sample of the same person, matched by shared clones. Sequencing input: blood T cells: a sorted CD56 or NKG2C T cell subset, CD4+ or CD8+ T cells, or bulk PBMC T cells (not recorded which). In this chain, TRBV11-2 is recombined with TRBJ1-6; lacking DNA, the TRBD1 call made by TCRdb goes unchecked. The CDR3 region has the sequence CASSLVSTDNSPLHF.